The entry below describes one T cell receptor (beta chain). What it binds is unknown. Whereas donors were nominally healthy upon sampling, unrecorded immune exposures were probable. Use of 60 Vbeta and 13 Jbeta primers characterized the PCR. The repertoire was sequenced with immunoSEQ multiplex PCR; TCRdb's copy has only in-frame clones and lacks some. The sample lists more than 60,000 clones, roughly 75% seen once, with roughly 4% in the top ten. CDR1 and CDR2 from the germline V gene are MGHRA and YSYEKL. The CDR3 loop spans 16 amino acids. V was trimmed by 3 bases and J by 0 bases, leaving 13 bases between them. This record belongs to a study of cytomegalovirus exposure and HLA in healthy donors. Study findings and constraints: The authors later found TCR association rates varying by HLA locus, with DRB1 most and HLA-C fewest. Beyond CMV serostatus, there was no information to go on about immune exposure.

The J gene is TRBJ2-3, the V gene TRBV4-1; maybe TRBD2 (5 bases). The sample taken for sequencing was PBMCs. The sequence was collected from a woman aged 25 to 39 in good health and CMV-seronegative. The CDR3 protein is CASSHPDSSSTDTQYF. CDR3 nucleotides: TGCGCCAGCAGCCATCCGGACTCCTCTAGCACAGATACGCAGTATTTT.